The rows below give T cell receptor beta chains drawn from one sample of a study of shared clonotypes between healthy human individuals. This table comes from immunoSEQ multiplex PCR, and its TCRdb copy is limited to in-frame clones, with some not included. The sample records around 1,100,000 clones, 60% to 85% being singletons. Specimen: memory CD4+ T cells from PBMCs. The receptors derive from a man younger than 30 in good health. Some clones in this sample may be carry-over from other donors' samples. The CDR3 runs from the conserved cysteine through the conserved F or W. The order of the fields is CDR3 protein, CDR3 DNA, CDR3 length, D gene, clone size, V gene, J gene. D genes are given only for firm matches. Clone size is given for some rows only: seen once, a few or many times, or a class if the clone is expanded.

CDR3: CASSQALKRGSYEQYF; DNA: TGTGCCAGCAGCCAAGCCTTAAAAAGGGGTAGTTACGAGCAGTACTTC; length: 16; D: -; size: -; V: TRBV4-2; J: TRBJ2-7
CDR3: CASSQVGGSADTQYF; DNA: TGTGCCAGCAGCCAAGTTGGGGGGAGCGCAGATACGCAGTATTTT; length: 15; D: -; size: -; V: TRBV4-2; J: TRBJ2-3
CDR3: CASSFGPGGDFNEKLFF; DNA: TGTGCCAGCAGCTTTGGGCCAGGGGGCGATTTCAATGAAAAACTGTTTTTT; length: 17; D: TRBD1; size: -; V: TRBV5-8; J: TRBJ1-4
CDR3: CASSLGGTSSYNEQFF; DNA: TGTGCCAGCAGCTTGGGCGGGACTAGCTCCTACAATGAGCAGTTCTTC; length: 16; D: TRBD2; size: -; V: TRBV11-3; J: TRBJ2-1
CDR3: CASRPTSNYGYTF; DNA: TGTGCCAGCCGCCCGACAAGTAACTATGGCTACACCTTC; length: 13; D: -; size: -; V: TRBV28; J: TRBJ1-2
CDR3: CASSLPGAGANVLTF; DNA: TGTGCCAGTAGTCTGCCAGGAGCTGGGGCCAACGTCCTGACTTTC; length: 15; D: -; size: -; V: TRBV19; J: TRBJ2-6
CDR3: CASSPRAGTSKQETQYF; DNA: TGCGCCAGCAGTCCAAGGGCCGGGACCAGTAAGCAAGAGACCCAGTACTTC; length: 17; D: -; size: -; V: TRBV5-1; J: TRBJ2-5
CDR3: CASSVVGASDTQYF; DNA: TGTGCCAGCAGCGTAGTCGGCGCTTCGGATACGCAGTATTTT; length: 14; D: -; size: -; V: TRBV9; J: TRBJ2-3
CDR3: CASSRKDYYNEQFF; DNA: TGTGCCAGCAGTCGCAAGGACTACTACAATGAGCAGTTCTTC; length: 14; D: -; size: -; V: TRBV6-6; J: TRBJ2-1
CDR3: CASGLGTGGADEQFF; DNA: TGTGCTAGTGGTTTAGGGACAGGGGGTGCGGATGAGCAGTTCTTC; length: 15; D: TRBD1; size: -; V: TRBV12-5; J: TRBJ2-1
CDR3: CASSPPAGELFF; DNA: TGTGCCAGCAGCCCCCCCGCGGGGGAGCTGTTTTTT; length: 12; D: -; size: -; V: TRBV9; J: TRBJ2-2
CDR3: CASSLLLAPSTDTQYF; DNA: TGCGCCAGCAGCTTGCTACTAGCGCCCAGCACAGATACGCAGTATTTT; length: 16; D: TRBD2; size: -; V: TRBV5-1; J: TRBJ2-3
CDR3: CASSLQGIYSGNTIYF; DNA: TGCGCCAGCAGCTTGCAGGGAATCTACTCTGGAAACACCATATATTTT; length: 16; D: -; size: -; V: TRBV5-1; J: TRBJ1-3
CDR3: CASSLEGRRPVHEQYF; DNA: TGTGCCAGCAGCTTAGAGGGACGGAGACCTGTCCACGAGCAGTACTTC; length: 16; D: -; size: -; V: TRBV11-2; J: TRBJ2-7
CDR3: CSASEHEQFF; DNA: TGCAGTGCTAGTGAGCATGAGCAGTTCTTC; length: 10; D: -; size: once; V: TRBV20-1; J: TRBJ2-1
CDR3: CASIAPGDFKNIQYF; DNA: TGTGCCAGTATCGCACCGGGCGACTTCAAAAACATTCAGTACTTC; length: 15; D: -; size: -; V: TRBV19; J: TRBJ2-4
CDR3: CASSLAVRANSYNEQFF; DNA: TGTGCCAGCAGCTTAGCGGTGAGGGCCAACTCCTACAATGAGCAGTTCTTC; length: 17; D: -; size: -; V: TRBV7-8; J: TRBJ2-1
CDR3: CASSLRTSGLSSYEQYF; DNA: TGTGCCAGCAGTTTAAGGACTAGCGGTTTAAGCTCCTACGAGCAGTACTTC; length: 17; D: TRBD2; size: -; V: TRBV27; J: TRBJ2-7
CDR3: CASSLQGAYGYTF; DNA: TGTGCCAGCAGCTTACAGGGGGCCTATGGCTACACCTTC; length: 13; D: TRBD1; size: -; V: TRBV5-4; J: TRBJ1-2
CDR3: CASSQEVIVAQYF; DNA: TGTGCCAGCAGCCAAGAAGTAATAGTAGCGCAGTATTTT; length: 13; D: -; size: once; V: TRBV14; J: TRBJ2-3